Below, 2 T cell receptor beta chains from the same sample are listed, as sequenced in a study of cytomegalovirus exposure and HLA in healthy donors (dated by TCRdb to about 2017). To prepare the library, the immunoSEQ multiplex PCR assay was applied. The multiplex PCR relied on a mix of 60 forward primers for TCR Vbeta segments and 13 reverse primers for TCR Jbeta segments. Drawn from immuneACCESS, this table holds only the in-frame rearrangements with V and J called that TCRdb kept. Clones are partly lost; checked studies trace under half to an unresolved V gene and leave the rest unexplained. The sample contains about 210,000 clones, approximately 77% of them found a single time. Roughly 3.6% of the sample lies in the top ten. Sequencing was carried out using PBMCs. The receptors stem from a man aged 40-50 years in good health and CMV-seropositive.

This rearrangement joins TRBV4-3 to TRBJ2-7; 9 bases map to TRBD1. V shed 10 bases and J 5 bases; nucleotides not matched to a gene: 9. Germline V gene data show CDR1 as LGHNA and CDR2 as YSLEER. CDR3 length equals 13 residues. CDR3 DNA: TGCGCCACAACCGCACAGGGGGCGCACGAGCAGTACTTC. Amino acid sequence: CATTAQGAHEQYF.

CDR3 sequence reads: CASSPGPIYEQYF. Written as DNA, the CDR3 is TGTGCCAGCAGCCCGGGTCCGATCTACGAGCAGTACTTC. The V and J genes are TRBV7-2 and TRBJ2-7; no clear D gene. Trimming removed 5 bases from V and 3 bases from J, with 11 bases in between. CDR3 size: 13 residues. CDR1 and CDR2 (germline): SGHTA, FQGNSA.